The 7 T cell receptor beta chains in this list originate from one sample, sequenced in a study of T cells in Graves' hyperthyroidism and ophthalmopathy. What was amplified from RNA transcripts were TCR beta CDR3 regions. The TCR CDR3 was amplified in a first-round RT-PCR using the HTBI primer set. In TCRdb, the multiplex PCR reads were re-called with MiXCR into one record per CDR3 protein. The sample lists about 400,000 distinct CDR3 sequences, 13% to 15% occurring once. Sequenced material: blood. The source is a woman aged 55-70 years with Graves' ophthalmopathy.

This clonotype has a count of ten or more. The chain is built from TRBV12-3 or TRBV12-4 and TRBJ2-7; TRBD2 matches 11 bases. V shed 5 bases and J 4 bases; nucleotides not matched to a gene: 4. The CDR3 has 14 amino acids. CDR3 residues: CASSARLAGYEQYF. CDR3 DNA: TGTGCCAGCAGTGCCCGACTAGCGGGGTACGAGCAGTACTTC.

Many counts were recorded for this clonotype. V usage is TRBV7-8 and J usage is TRBJ2-1; 14 nucleotides match TRBD2. Trimming removed 6 bases from V and 9 bases from J; junction bases left unmatched: 4. The CDR3 has 14 residues. CDR1 SGHVS and CDR2 FQNEAQ come from the germline V gene. CDR3 sequence reads: CASRRTSGRSEQFF. For the CDR3, the DNA is TGTGCCAGCAGACGGACTAGCGGGAGGTCTGAGCAGTTCTTC.

This clonotype has ten or more counts. This chain joins TRBV12-3 or TRBV12-4 and TRBJ2-3; either TRBD1 or TRBD2 may supply D (5 bases each). This CDR3 is built from 16 residues. V was trimmed by 5 bases and J by 1 base, leaving 16 bases between them. The CDR3 sequence is CASSGWGISGTDTQYF. CDR3 bases: TGTGCCAGCAGTGGCTGGGGGATAAGTGGCACAGATACGCAGTATTTT.

This clonotype was counted between two and nine times. The rearrangement joins TRBV18 to TRBJ2-1; possibly TRBD2 for D (5 bases). This CDR3 spans 16 amino acids. Per germline, CDR1 KGHSH and CDR2 LQKENI. V was clipped by 3 bases and J by 4 bases, with 16 bases between them. The CDR3 sequence is CASSPPVGRRYNEQFF. The DNA of the CDR3 is TGTGCCAGCTCACCCCCCGTAGGGCGGAGGTACAATGAGCAGTTCTTC.

This clonotype was picked up many times. The chain combines TRBV20-1 with TRBJ2-7; maybe TRBD1 (6 bases). This CDR3 contains 16 residues. V was clipped by 3 bases and J by 2 bases, with 20 bases between them. Germline values: CDR1 DFQATT, CDR2 SNEGSKA (reference sequence). CDR3 amino acids: CSARTGVGDPAYEQYF. In DNA form, the CDR3 reads TGCAGTGCTAGGACAGGAGTTGGCGATCCTGCCTACGAGCAGTACTTC.

This clonotype occurred many times. For the CDR3, the DNA is TGTGCCTGGAGTAACCAGGGCGAGCAGTACTTC. Translating gives CAWSNQGEQYF. The chain uses TRBV30 and TRBJ2-7; TRBD1 is a possible D gene (5 bases). The V and J ends lost 2 bases and 6 bases respectively, with 8 bases between them. This CDR3 comprises 11 residues. Germline V gene sequence: CDR1 GTSNPN, CDR2 SVGIG (reference sequence).

Many counts were recorded for this clonotype. The rearrangement links TRBV5-1 to TRBJ2-3, with D hard to call. The length of the CDR3 is 14 residues. V was clipped by 3 bases and J by 1 base, with 9 bases between them. Germline V gene sequence: CDR1 SGHRS, CDR2 YFSETQ. For the CDR3, the DNA is TGCGCCAGCAGCTCGTTACAGCGCACAGATACGCAGTATTTT. This gives the protein CASSSLQRTDTQYF.